This passage covers 8 T cell receptor beta chains from one sample sequenced in a study of blood T cell repertoires in COVID-19. TCRdb keeps only in-frame clones here, not all; method: immunoSEQ multiplex PCR. The data contain 210,000 or so clones, 75% to 90% of them seen just once; the ten biggest clones take up less than 3.5%. Sequencing was carried out using peripheral blood. Every receptor here comes from a man aged 30 to 45 with COVID-19, enrolled during active disease.

The CDR3 DNA follows: TGTGCCACCAGCACCAGGGGTTCTGGGGCCAACGTCCTGACTTTC. It yields the protein CATSTRGSGANVLTF. The rearrangement links TRBV15 to TRBJ2-6, with a possible D match to TRBD1 (6 bases). Trimming pared 4 bases from V and 1 base from J, leaving 8 bases between. CDR3 length: 15 amino acids. Germline lookup yields CDR1 LNHNV and CDR2 YYDKDF (reference sequence). Drawing the rest from reference TRBV15 and TRBJ2-6, the complete variable domain is DAMVIQNPRYQVTQFGKPVTLSCSQTLNHNVMYWYQQKSSQAPKLLFHYYDKDFNNEADTPDNFQSRRPNTSFCFLDIRSPGLGDTAMYLCATSTRGSGANVLTFGAGSRLTVL.

This clone came up once. This CDR3 is CASSTRQGAIYNSPLHF. The CDR3 DNA follows: TGTGCCAGCAGCACCCGACAGGGGGCAATTTATAATTCACCCCTCCACTTT. V gene TRBV7-8 combines with J gene TRBJ1-6; 10 bases are a match to TRBD1. The V gene end was trimmed by 5 bases and the J gene end by 4 bases; junction bases not matched to a gene: 8. The CDR3 contains 17 residues. Germline CDR1 and CDR2: SGHVS and FQNEAQ.

The CDR3 DNA follows: TGTGCCAGTAGTCCCGACAGGCCTGAAGCTTTCTTT. Protein product: CASSPDRPEAFF. The chain employs TRBV19 and TRBJ1-1, with D possibly being TRBD1 (6 bases). This CDR3 region has 12 residues. V lost 5 bases to trimming and J lost 6 bases, with 10 bases between them. CDR1 and CDR2 from the germline V gene are LNHDA and SQIVND (reference sequence).

This sequence joins TRBV18 and TRBJ1-3; D call uncertain. Germline loops: CDR1 KGHSH, CDR2 LQKENI. The CDR3 extends over 17 amino acids. With 3 bases removed from V and 6 bases from J, the gap between germline ends came to 21 bases. The CDR3 nucleotides are TGTGCCAGCTCACCGGCTTCAGCGGCTTTGCGAGTAAACACCATATATTTT. Protein: CASSPASAALRVNTIYF. The complete variable domain, with remaining parts taken from reference TRBV18 and TRBJ1-3, reads NAGVMQNPRHLVRRRGQEARLRCSPMKGHSHVYWYRQLPEEGLKFMVYLQKENIIDESGMPKERFSAEFPKEGPSILRIQQVVRGDSAAYFCASSPASAALRVNTIYFGEGSWLTVV.

This chain connects TRBV19 to TRBJ1-5, with D possibly matching TRBD1 (6 bases). Looked up from germline, CDR1 is LNHDA and CDR2 is SQIVND (reference sequence). The CDR3 sequence is 15 residues long. Trimming left V 6 bases short and J 1 base short, with 13 bases between. The CDR3 region has the DNA TGTGCCAGTAGGGGGGCAGGGCTAAGCAATCAGCCCCAGCATTTT. Residues: CASRGAGLSNQPQHF.

This chain connects TRBV10-3 to TRBJ1-1, with unresolved D. The V gene's germline CDR1 is ENHRY and CDR2 SYGVKD. Trimming stripped 3 bases from V and 6 bases from J, with 23 bases between. This CDR3 is 17 amino acids long. The CDR3 sequence: CAISDSKEGGLRAEAFF. CDR3 DNA sequence: TGTGCCATCAGTGACTCCAAAGAGGGCGGCCTTCGCGCTGAAGCTTTCTTT.

This chain connects TRBV7-2 to TRBJ1-5, with 8 bases aligning to TRBD1. V shed 5 bases, J shed 2 bases, and the junction held 2 bases outside the gene matches. CDR1 is SGHTA and CDR2 is FQGNSA in the germline V gene. The CDR3 sequence is 14 residues long. The CDR3 loop reads CASSLQGGNQPQHF. The CDR3 DNA reads as TGTGCCAGCAGCCTACAGGGGGGCAATCAGCCCCAGCATTTT.

The chain employs TRBV5-1 and TRBJ2-1; TRBD1 matches 9 bases. This CDR3 is 17 amino acids long. The ends lost 5 bases at V and 4 bases at J; junction bases unmatched: 13. The germline gives CDR1 SGHRS, CDR2 YFSETQ. CDR3 DNA sequence: TGCGCCAGCAGTTCAGCACCAACAGGGGGCCTTTACAATGAGCAGTTCTTC. Protein: CASSSAPTGGLYNEQFF.